What follows describes a single TCR beta chain. As handled by the study authors: Amplification of reference gene primers provided the estimated nucleated cell counts. This table comes from immunoSEQ multiplex PCR, and its TCRdb copy is limited to in-frame clones, with some not included. The DNA gave D and trimming, while V, J and clone size come from that table. This table has around 80,000 clones, roughly 78% appearing once. Germline V lookup: CDR1 MNHEY, CDR2 SVGAGI. This CDR3 is built from 14 residues. Trimming shortened V by 6 bases and J by 0 bases, and 11 bases separated the two germline ends. The sample is drawn from a study of blood T cell repertoires in COVID-19.

The sequence was collected from a woman in her seventies with acute or convalescent COVID-19. The sequencing input was peripheral blood. This chain links TRBV6-5 with TRBJ1-1; D is uncertain. Written as DNA, the CDR3 is TGTGCCAGCAGCCGGACGGGGTTGAACACTGAAGCTTTCTTT. Its translation is CASSRTGLNTEAFF.